This T cell receptor beta chain was profiled in a study of cytomegalovirus exposure and HLA in healthy donors. In the study overall: The Caucasian-associated ancestry cluster contained about four fifths of the approximately 430 genotyped donors.

Study findings and constraints: Presence/absence analyses assumed roughly uniform sequencing depth across donors, which may not hold.

With 60 Vbeta and 13 Jbeta primers, the PCR was carried out. Sequencing used immunoSEQ multiplex PCR; TCRdb keeps in-frame clones, though not all of them. Of approximately 74,000 clones listed, roughly 80% are singletons. As to this clone: Its target is unknown.

Sequencing was done on a sample of PBMCs. The sequence was collected from a woman aged 25-40 years in good health and CMV-seronegative.

CDR3 loop: CASSPQGLGTDTQYF. Here the CDR3 DNA reads TGTGCCAGCTCACCACAGGGTCTCGGCACAGATACGCAGTATTTT. V and J are TRBV28 and TRBJ2-3; D is possibly TRBD1 (6 bases). Germline CDR1 reads MDHEN; CDR2 reads SYDVKM. The V end was cut by 8 bases, the J end by 1 base, with 16 bases between. CDR3 length equals 15 residues.